This T cell receptor beta chain is drawn from a study of blood T cells in healthy people across ages. Study-level points and caveats: Naive and antigen-experienced cells could not be conclusively compared, given unsorted PBMCs. Changes in expanded clonotypes were possibly confounded, as the CMV status of donors was unknown.

Trimming stripped 6 bases from V and 8 bases from J, with 10 bases between. Per the germline V gene, CDR1 is SGHAT and CDR2 is FQNNGV. The CDR3 runs to 12 residues. Ten or more counts support this clonotype. The target antigen is unknown. For the second PCR, which ran for roughly 7 to 11 cycles, a sample-barcoded 5' primer and a J-beta primer mix were used. TCRdb independently ran MiXCR on the 5' RACE reads; one entry per CDR3 protein. Found here are about 570,000 distinct CDR3 sequences, 27% of them singletons; the top ten hold about 18%. The sample comprised blood. The gene calls are TRBV11-2 and TRBJ1-4; no clear D. The clonotype comes from a woman aged 70-85 years in good health. The DNA of the CDR3 is TGTGCCAGCAGTTTAACTCGGGAAAAACTGTTTTTT. Protein: CASSLTREKLFF. The complete variable domain, with remaining parts taken from reference TRBV11-2 and TRBJ1-4, reads EAGVAQSPRYKIIEKRQSVAFWCNPISGHATLYWYQQILGQGPKLLIQFQNNGVVDDSQLPKDRFSAERLKGVDSTLKIQPAKLEDSAVYLCASSLTREKLFFGSGTQLSVL.